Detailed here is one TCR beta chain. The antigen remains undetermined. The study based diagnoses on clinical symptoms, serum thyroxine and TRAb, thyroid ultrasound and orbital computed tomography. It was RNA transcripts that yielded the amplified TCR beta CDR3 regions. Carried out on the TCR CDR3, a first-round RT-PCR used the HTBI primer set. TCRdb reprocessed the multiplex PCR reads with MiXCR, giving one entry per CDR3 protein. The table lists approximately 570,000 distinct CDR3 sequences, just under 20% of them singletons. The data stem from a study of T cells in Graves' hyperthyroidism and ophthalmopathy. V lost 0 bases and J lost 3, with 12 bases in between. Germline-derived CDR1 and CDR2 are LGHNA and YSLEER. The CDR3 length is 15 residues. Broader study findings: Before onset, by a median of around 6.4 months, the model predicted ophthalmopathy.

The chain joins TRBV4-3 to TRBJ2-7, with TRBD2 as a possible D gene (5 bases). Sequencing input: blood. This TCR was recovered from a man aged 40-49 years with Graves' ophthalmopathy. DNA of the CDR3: TGCGCCAGCAGCCAAGAAGCGGACTTTCTCTACGAGCAGTACTTC. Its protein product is CASSQEADFLYEQYF.